Given below is one TCR beta chain in context. Its antigen is as yet unknown. Methods described previously, with TCR primers listed, were used for bulk TCR libraries. TCRdb re-analysed the PCR reads in MiXCR, keeping a single row per CDR3 protein. Of 85,000 to 100,000 distinct CDR3 sequences in the sample, roughly a quarter are singletons; the top ten hold approximately 0.91%. The data were taken from a study of molecular identifiers for immune sequencing clone quantification. Whole-study results and caveats: Sizes of clones that are highly expanded could be underestimated (if identical TCR molecules share a barcode).

Based on a CD8+CD4-CCR7+CD45RA+ profile, naive CD8 T cells were sorted. V lost 0 bases to trimming and J lost 2 bases, with 8 bases between them. CDR1 and CDR2 from the germline V gene are MNHEY and SMNVEV (reference sequence). The CDR3 consists of 15 residues. This TCR was recovered from a human donor in good health. Some libraries in this study had Jurkat cell RNA spiked in. What was sequenced was naive CD8+ T cells from blood, with Jurkat cell RNA spiked in. The subset is: FACS-sorted CD8+CD4-CCR7+CD45RA+ naive T cells. The rearrangement joins TRBV27 to TRBJ1-5; D is ambiguous. In DNA form, the CDR3 reads TGTGCCAGCAGTTTATCAGGGTATGGCAATCAGCCCCAGCATTTT. This codes for CASSLSGYGNQPQHF.